By sample share, the clone carrying this T cell receptor (beta chain) is medium-sized. What it binds is not known. TCR beta CDR3 amplification used multiplex PCR with 32 V and 13 J primers. MiXCR, run by TCRdb on the multiplex PCR reads, gives a single entry per CDR3 protein. In the table there are about 21,000 distinct CDR3 sequences, under 35% of which are singletons. The sample belongs to a study of immune heterogeneity within non-small cell lung tumors. Bulk tumor genomic DNA (around 660 ng per sample) served as template. While surgery was under way, several biopsies spaced far apart were taken per primary tumor. Curative surgical treatment was performed in patients who had newly diagnosed, untreated non-small cell lung cancer. Germline values: CDR1 MNHEY, CDR2 SMNVEV (reference sequence). This CDR3 comprises 15 residues. V lost 3 bases and J 0 bases, leaving 12 bases between the germline ends. Broader study findings: Although only moderate, the correlation of local T-cell clonality with local tumor mutational burden was significant (R 0.3 to 0.4).

This chain links TRBV27 with TRBJ2-7; D is unresolved. The sequence came from a man aged 40-49 years with non-small cell lung cancer. Sample: lung tumor tissue. CDR3 nucleotides: TGTGCCAGCAGTTTGAAACAAACCCCCTCCTACGAGCAGTACTTC. Amino acid sequence: CASSLKQTPSYEQYF.